This TCR beta chain appears in the sequencing data of a study of shared clonotypes between healthy human individuals. Selected positively for CCR7 and CD45RO-negative, naive CD8 cells excluded terminally differentiated effector memory CD45RA+ cells. This CDR3 is built from 14 residues. V was clipped by 5 bases and J by 3 bases, with 13 bases between them. Germline CDR1 is SEHNR and CDR2 is FQNEAQ (reference sequence). Profiling relied on immunoSEQ multiplex PCR, and the TCRdb table lists in-frame clones only, not all of them. Of hundreds of thousands of clones in the sample, roughly 95% were seen once.

The source of this sequence is a woman in her 30s in good health. The sequenced sample was naive CD8+ T cells sorted from blood. This chain connects TRBV7-9 to TRBJ1-1, with a tentative D call TRBD1 (6 bases). The chain's CDR3 is CASSDVGAYTEAFF. The CDR3 coding sequence is TGTGCCAGCAGCGACGTGGGGGCCTACACTGAAGCTTTCTTT.